Sequencing of this T cell receptor (beta chain) was carried out in a study of blood T cell repertoires in COVID-19. The CDR3 is 13 amino acids. Germline-derived CDR1 and CDR2 are SGDLS and YYNGEE. V dropped 3 bases and J dropped 6 bases, with 10 bases sitting between them. The protocol was immunoSEQ multiplex PCR, while the TCRdb copy is restricted to in-frame clones and leaves out a portion. The table records some 390,000 clones, around nine tenths of them present only once. This chain uses TRBV9 with TRBJ2-1, with a tentative D call TRBD2 (6 bases). This TCR derives from a woman between 40 and 50 years old with COVID-19, enrolled during active disease. Sequenced: peripheral blood. This CDR3 is CASSAGLRNEQFF. The CDR3 DNA is TGTGCCAGCAGCGCAGGACTACGCAATGAGCAGTTCTTC.